The table lists the clone carrying this T cell receptor beta chain with a few counts. What it binds is not known. TCRdb re-analysed the reads in MiXCR, keeping a single row per CDR3 protein. The table includes 150,000 to 190,000 distinct CDR3 sequences, around 24% detected once. This entry is derived from a study of T cell repertoires in cytomegalovirus infection. Study context: Indicated by public TCR beta signatures were CMV infection and matching HLA type.

The study, taken as a whole, reports: Clonotype analysis showed dominance of the ex vivo response by HLA-C-restricted CMV-specific TCR beta clonotypes. Adding up the frequency of public TCR beta families identified people who carried CMV plus the relevant HLA.

This CDR3 is built from 12 residues. V lost 5 bases to trimming and J lost 4 bases, with 7 bases between them. The V gene's germline CDR1 is SEHNR and CDR2 FQNEAQ (reference sequence). The sample comprised PBMCs. The chain links TRBV7-9 to TRBJ2-3; D is unresolved. The sequence was obtained from a human donor in good health (CMV status not recorded). Some clones in this sample may be carry-over from other donors' samples. CDR3 DNA sequence: TGTGCCAGCAGCCTGGCCTCAGATACGCAGTATTTT. This gives the protein CASSLASDTQYF. Complete variable domain (other parts from reference TRBV7-9 and TRBJ2-3): DTGVSQNPRHKITKRGQNVTFRCDPISEHNRLYWYRQTLGQGPEFLTYFQNEAQLEKSRLLSDRFSAERPKGSFSTLEIQRTEQGDSAMYLCASSLASDTQYFGPGTRLTVL.